This T cell receptor (beta chain) was identified in a study of identical twins. The CDR3 is 14 amino acids. Trimming left V 4 bases short and J 5 bases short, with 14 bases between. Per the germline V gene, CDR1 is SQVTM and CDR2 is ANQGSEA. TCRdb passed the 5' RACE reads through MiXCR, listing each CDR3 protein once. Among approximately 600,000 distinct CDR3 sequences listed, approximately 9.6% were seen once. These same records also appear under a second study, on yellow fever vaccine responses in identical twins.

This chain joins TRBV29-1 and TRBJ2-2, with TRBD2 as a possible D gene (6 bases). This TCR was recovered from a woman in her late teens or twenties in good health. Sequenced input: PBMCs. CDR3: CSVAQTSLTGELFF. The CDR3 DNA reads as TGCAGCGTTGCGCAGACTAGTCTAACCGGGGAGCTGTTTTTT.